The 6 T cell receptor beta chains below were found in one sample sequenced in a study of regulatory T cells in long-lasting Graves disease. Libraries of TCR beta came from iRepertoire HTBI primers plus Arm-PCR of CDR3 regions. TCRdb redid the calling of the multiplex PCR reads with MiXCR, one entry per CDR3 protein. Seen here are about 420,000 distinct CDR3 sequences, 16% observed once, and the top ten hold less than 30%. Time point defined: newly diagnosed GD, antithyroid drugs for less than 3 months. Extracted PBMC RNA gave rise to the TCR library. The sample was also linked to a second study, of T cells in Graves' hyperthyroidism and ophthalmopathy.

The sample in question was peripheral blood mononuclear cells (PBMCs), obtained at new diagnosis, from a patient treated with antithyroid drugs. The receptor source for this set is a young woman with Graves disease.

This clonotype was counted only a few times. The chain recombines TRBV11-2 with TRBJ2-3; TRBD1 matches 8 bases. This CDR3 has 15 amino acids. After removal of 1 base from V and 6 bases from J, the junction contained 6 bases not matched to a gene. Germline V gene sequence: CDR1 SGHAT, CDR2 FQNNGV. CDR3 sequence: CASSLVRQGTDTQYF. The CDR3 DNA sequence: TGTGCCAGCAGCTTAGTCCGACAGGGGACGGATACGCAGTATTTT.

This clonotype has ten or more counts. The CDR3 DNA is TGTGCCAGCTCACCGCAAAAACCGAACACTGAAGCTTTCTTT. Translation: CASSPQKPNTEAFF. The chain has TRBV18 and TRBJ1-1; D unresolved. The CDR3 covers 14 residues. With 3 bases removed from V and 1 base from J, the gap between germline ends came to 9 bases. Per germline, CDR1 KGHSH and CDR2 LQKENI.

This clonotype was found many times. CDR3 sequence: CAWSVGGEPSYEQYF. CDR3 sequence (DNA): TGTGCCTGGAGCGTGGGGGGCGAACCTTCTTACGAGCAGTACTTC. V and J are TRBV30 and TRBJ2-7, with D perhaps given as TRBD1 or TRBD2 (6 bases each). The CDR3 runs to 15 residues. Germline V gene sequence: CDR1 GTSNPN, CDR2 SVGIG (reference sequence). V lost 3 bases to trimming and J lost 4 bases, with 19 bases between them.

The sample holds a few counts of this clonotype. This chain connects TRBV6-2 or TRBV6-3 to TRBJ2-5; no reliable D call. Trimming took 2 bases from V and 2 from J, leaving 12 bases between them. This CDR3 has 15 amino acids. Germline V gene data show CDR1 as MNHEY and CDR2 as SVGEGT. CDR3 DNA sequence: TGTGCCAGCAGTTACAGGCCAGCCGATCAAGAGACCCAGTACTTC. Translating gives CASSYRPADQETQYF.

This clonotype was picked up a small number of times. This chain links TRBV28 with TRBJ1-4; D is uncertain. In germline, CDR1 is MDHEN, CDR2 SYDVKM. The V end was cut by 5 bases, the J end by 0 bases, with 13 bases between. There are 16 residues in the CDR3. The CDR3 protein is CASSLGGITTNEKLFF. In DNA form, the CDR3 reads TGTGCCAGCAGTCTGGGTGGGATCACAACTAATGAAAAACTGTTTTTT. Variable domain in full (rest from reference TRBV28 and TRBJ1-4): DVKVTQSSRYLVKRTGEKVFLECVQDMDHENMFWYRQDPGLGLRLIYFSYDVKMKEKGDIPEGYSVSREKKERFSLILESASTNQTSMYLCASSLGGITTNEKLFFGSGTQLSVL.

The chain employs TRBV12-3 or TRBV12-4 and TRBJ2-5; D might be TRBD1 or TRBD2, each matching 5 bases. This CDR3 has 12 residues. Trimming took off 3 bases at V and 9 bases at J, with 11 bases between the two ends. The CDR3 is CASSFRVGAQYF. CDR3 in DNA: TGTGCCAGCAGTTTCCGAGTGGGGGCCCAGTACTTC.